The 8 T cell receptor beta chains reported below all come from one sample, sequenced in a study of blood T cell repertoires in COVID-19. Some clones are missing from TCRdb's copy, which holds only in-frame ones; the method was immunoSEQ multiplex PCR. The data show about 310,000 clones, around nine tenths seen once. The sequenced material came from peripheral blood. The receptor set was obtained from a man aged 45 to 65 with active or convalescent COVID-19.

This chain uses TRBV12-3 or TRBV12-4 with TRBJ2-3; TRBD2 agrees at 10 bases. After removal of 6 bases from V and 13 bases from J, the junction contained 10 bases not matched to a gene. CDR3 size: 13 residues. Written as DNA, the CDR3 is TGTGCCAGCAGGATAGAAACTAGCGGGGTGGAGTATTTT. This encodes CASRIETSGVEYF.

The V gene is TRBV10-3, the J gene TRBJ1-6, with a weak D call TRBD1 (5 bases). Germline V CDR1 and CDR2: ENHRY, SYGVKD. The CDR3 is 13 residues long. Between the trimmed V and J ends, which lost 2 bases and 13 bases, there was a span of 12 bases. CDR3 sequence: CAISEVVGGPLHF. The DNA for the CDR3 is TGTGCCATCAGTGAGGTGGTGGGGGGTCCCCTCCACTTT.

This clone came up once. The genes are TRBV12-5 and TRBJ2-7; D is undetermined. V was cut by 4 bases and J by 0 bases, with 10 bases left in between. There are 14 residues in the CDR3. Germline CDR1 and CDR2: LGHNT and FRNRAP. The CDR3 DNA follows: TGTGCTAGTGGTTCCAACACCTTCTCCTACGAGCAGTACTTC. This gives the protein CASGSNTFSYEQYF.

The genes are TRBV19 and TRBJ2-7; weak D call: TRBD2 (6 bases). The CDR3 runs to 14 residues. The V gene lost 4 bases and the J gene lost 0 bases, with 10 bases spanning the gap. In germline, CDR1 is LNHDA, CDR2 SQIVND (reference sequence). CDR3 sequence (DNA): TGTGCCAGTAGTACAGCGGGTAGCTCCTACGAGCAGTACTTC. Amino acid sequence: CASSTAGSSYEQYF.

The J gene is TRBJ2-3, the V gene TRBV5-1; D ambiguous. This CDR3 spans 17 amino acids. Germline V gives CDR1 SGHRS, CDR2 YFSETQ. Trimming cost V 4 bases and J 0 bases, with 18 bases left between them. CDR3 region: CASSPLETRSSTDTQYF. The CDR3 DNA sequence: TGCGCCAGCAGCCCGTTGGAGACCCGGTCTAGCACAGATACGCAGTATTTT.

The chain's CDR3 is CASSARDSPNTGELFF. Written as DNA, the CDR3 is TGTGCCAGCAGTGCCCGGGACAGCCCGAACACCGGGGAGCTGTTTTTT. The gene calls are TRBV6-1 and TRBJ2-2; 7 bases map to TRBD1. Germline values: CDR1 MNHNS, CDR2 SASEGT. V was pared by 4 bases and J by 0 bases, with 5 bases of the junction left unmatched. The CDR3 runs to 16 residues.

The CDR3 bases are TGTGCCAGCAGTAACACAGGGCTTACAGATACGCAGTATTTT. It specifies CASSNTGLTDTQYF. The chain employs TRBV28 and TRBJ2-3, with D perhaps matching TRBD1 (6 bases). The ends were cut back, 5 bases at V and 3 bases at J, with 12 bases in the middle. CDR3 size: 14 residues. Germline loops: CDR1 MDHEN, CDR2 SYDVKM.

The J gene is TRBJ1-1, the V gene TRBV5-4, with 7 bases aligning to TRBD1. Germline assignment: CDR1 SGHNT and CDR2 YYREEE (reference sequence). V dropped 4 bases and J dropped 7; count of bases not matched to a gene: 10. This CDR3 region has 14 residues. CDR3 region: CASSNSGQLSEAFF. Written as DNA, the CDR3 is TGTGCCAGCAGCAATTCGGGACAGCTTAGTGAAGCTTTCTTT. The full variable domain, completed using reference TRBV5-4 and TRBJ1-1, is ETGVTQSPTHLIKTRGQQVTLRCSSQSGHNTVSWYQQALGQGPQFIFQYYREEENGRGNFPPRFSGLQFPNYSSELNVNALELDDSALYLCASSNSGQLSEAFFGQGTRLTVV.